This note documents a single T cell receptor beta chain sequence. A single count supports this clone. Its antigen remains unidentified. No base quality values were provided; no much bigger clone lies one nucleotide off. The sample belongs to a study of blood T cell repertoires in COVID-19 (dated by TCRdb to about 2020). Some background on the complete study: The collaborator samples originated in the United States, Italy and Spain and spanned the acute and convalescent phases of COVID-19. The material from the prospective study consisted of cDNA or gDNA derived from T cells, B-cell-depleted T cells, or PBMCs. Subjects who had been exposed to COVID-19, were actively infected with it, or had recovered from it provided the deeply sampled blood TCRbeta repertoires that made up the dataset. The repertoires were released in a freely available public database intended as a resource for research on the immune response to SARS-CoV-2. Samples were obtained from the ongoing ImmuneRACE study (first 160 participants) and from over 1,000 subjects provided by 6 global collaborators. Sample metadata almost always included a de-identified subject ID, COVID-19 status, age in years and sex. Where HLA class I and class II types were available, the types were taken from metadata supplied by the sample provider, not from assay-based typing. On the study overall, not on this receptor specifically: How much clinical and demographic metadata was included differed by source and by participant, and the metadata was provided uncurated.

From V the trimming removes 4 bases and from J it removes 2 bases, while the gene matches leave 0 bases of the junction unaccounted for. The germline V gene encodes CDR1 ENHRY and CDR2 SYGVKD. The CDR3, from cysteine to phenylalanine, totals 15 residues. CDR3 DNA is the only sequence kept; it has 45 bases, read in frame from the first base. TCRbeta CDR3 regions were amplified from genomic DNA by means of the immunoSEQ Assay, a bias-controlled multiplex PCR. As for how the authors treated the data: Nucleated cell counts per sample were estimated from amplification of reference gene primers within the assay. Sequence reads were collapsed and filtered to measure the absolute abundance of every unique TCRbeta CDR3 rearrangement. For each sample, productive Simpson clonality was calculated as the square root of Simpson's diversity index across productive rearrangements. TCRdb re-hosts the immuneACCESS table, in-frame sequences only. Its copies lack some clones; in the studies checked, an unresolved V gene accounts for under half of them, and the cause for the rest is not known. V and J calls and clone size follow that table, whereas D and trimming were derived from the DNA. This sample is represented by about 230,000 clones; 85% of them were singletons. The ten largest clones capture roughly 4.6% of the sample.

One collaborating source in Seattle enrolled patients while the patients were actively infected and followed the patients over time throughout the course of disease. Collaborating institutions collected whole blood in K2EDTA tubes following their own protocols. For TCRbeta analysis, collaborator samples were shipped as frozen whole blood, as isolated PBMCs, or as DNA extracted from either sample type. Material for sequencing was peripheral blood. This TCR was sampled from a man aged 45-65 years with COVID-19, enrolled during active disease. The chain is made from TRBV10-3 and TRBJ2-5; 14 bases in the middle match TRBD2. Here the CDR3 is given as CAISGTSGGQETQYF. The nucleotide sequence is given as TGTGCCATCAGTGGGACTAGCGGGGGGCAAGAGACCCAGTACTTC.